This T cell receptor (beta chain) was recorded in a study of T-cell memory formation after mild COVID-19. CDR1 and CDR2 (germline): LNHNV, YYDKDF (reference sequence). Losses at the gene ends were 1 base for V and 4 bases for J; bases not matched to a gene: 6. The length of the CDR3 is 16 residues. TCRdb called the 5' RACE reads again in MiXCR, with one record for every CDR3 protein. The repertoire holds under 300,000 distinct CDR3 sequences, with around 16% as singletons. This clonotype originated in a man in his late teens or twenties who had mild COVID-19 (a few samples of this study predate the infection). Cell type and time point are not known. The chain links TRBV15 to TRBJ2-1; 8 bases agree with TRBD1. Sequencing input: PBMCs or a T cell subset sorted from them (not recorded which). The CDR3 coding sequence is TGTGCCACCAGCAGAGGACGCGACAGGGGTTACAATGAGCAGTTCTTC. Translated, it gives CATSRGRDRGYNEQFF. Looking up the rest from reference TRBV15 and TRBJ2-1 gives the full variable domain: DAMVIQNPRYQVTQFGKPVTLSCSQTLNHNVMYWYQQKSSQAPKLLFHYYDKDFNNEADTPDNFQSRRPNTSFCFLDIRSPGLGDTAMYLCATSRGRDRGYNEQFFGPGTRLTVL.